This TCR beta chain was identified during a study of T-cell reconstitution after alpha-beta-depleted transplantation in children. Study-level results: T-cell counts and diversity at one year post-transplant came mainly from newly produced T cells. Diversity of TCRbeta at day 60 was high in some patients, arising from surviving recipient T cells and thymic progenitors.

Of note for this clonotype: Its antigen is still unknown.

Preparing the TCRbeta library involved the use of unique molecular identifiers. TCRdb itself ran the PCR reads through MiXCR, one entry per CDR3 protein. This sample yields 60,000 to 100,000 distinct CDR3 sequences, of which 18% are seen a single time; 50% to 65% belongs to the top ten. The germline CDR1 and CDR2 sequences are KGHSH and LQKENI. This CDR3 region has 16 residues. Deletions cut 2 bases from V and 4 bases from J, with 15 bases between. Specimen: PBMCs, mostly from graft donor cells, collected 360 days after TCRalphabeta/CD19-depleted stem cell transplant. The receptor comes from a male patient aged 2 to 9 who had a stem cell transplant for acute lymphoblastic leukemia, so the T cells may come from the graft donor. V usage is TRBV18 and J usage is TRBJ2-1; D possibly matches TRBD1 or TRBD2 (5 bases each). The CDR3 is CASSPTFGTDYNEQFF. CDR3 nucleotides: TGTGCCAGCTCACCAACATTCGGGACGGATTACAATGAGCAGTTCTTC. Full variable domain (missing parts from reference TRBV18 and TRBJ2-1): NAGVMQNPRHLVRRRGQEARLRCSPMKGHSHVYWYRQLPEEGLKFMVYLQKENIIDESGMPKERFSAEFPKEGPSILRIQQVVRGDSAAYFCASSPTFGTDYNEQFFGPGTRLTVL.